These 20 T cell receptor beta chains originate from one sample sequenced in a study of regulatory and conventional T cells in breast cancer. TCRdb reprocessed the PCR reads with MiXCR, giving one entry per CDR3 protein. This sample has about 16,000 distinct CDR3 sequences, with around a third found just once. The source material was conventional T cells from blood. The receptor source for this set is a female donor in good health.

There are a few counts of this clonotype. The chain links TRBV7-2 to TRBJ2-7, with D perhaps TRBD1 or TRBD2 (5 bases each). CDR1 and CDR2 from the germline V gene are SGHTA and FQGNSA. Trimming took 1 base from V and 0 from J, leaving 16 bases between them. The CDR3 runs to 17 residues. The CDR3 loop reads CASSLGPRGGLSYEQYF. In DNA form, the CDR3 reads TGTGCCAGCAGCTTAGGCCCTCGGGGCGGGCTCTCCTACGAGCAGTACTTC.

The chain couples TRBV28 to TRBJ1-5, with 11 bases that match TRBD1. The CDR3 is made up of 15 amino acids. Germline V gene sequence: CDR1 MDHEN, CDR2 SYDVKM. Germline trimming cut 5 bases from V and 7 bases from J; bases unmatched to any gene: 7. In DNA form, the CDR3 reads TGTGCCAGCAGTGGGACAGGGGGGGAGTGGCAGCCCCAGCATTTT. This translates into CASSGTGGEWQPQHF.

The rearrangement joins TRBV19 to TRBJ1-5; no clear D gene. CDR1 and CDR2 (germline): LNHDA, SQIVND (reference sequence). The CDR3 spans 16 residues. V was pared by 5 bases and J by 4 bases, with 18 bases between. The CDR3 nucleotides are TGTGCCAGTAGTTTCAGTTGGAAGGGATCAAATCAGCCCCAGCATTTT. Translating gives CASSFSWKGSNQPQHF.

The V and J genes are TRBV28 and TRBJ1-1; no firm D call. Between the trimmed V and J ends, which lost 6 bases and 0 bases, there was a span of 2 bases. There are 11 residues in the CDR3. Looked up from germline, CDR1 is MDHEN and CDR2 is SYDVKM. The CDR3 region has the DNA TGTGCCAGCAGGGTGAACACTGAAGCTTTCTTT. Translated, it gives CASRVNTEAFF.

The chain's CDR3 is CASSPKKGGDRVDTQYF. The CDR3 DNA is TGCGCCAGCAGCCCGAAGAAGGGGGGGGACAGGGTGGATACGCAGTATTTT. This rearrangement joins TRBV4-1 to TRBJ2-3, with 9 bases matching TRBD1. With V trimmed by 4 bases and J by 6 bases, 14 bases remained unmatched. CDR1 and CDR2 (germline): MGHRA, YSYEKL. There are 17 residues in the CDR3.

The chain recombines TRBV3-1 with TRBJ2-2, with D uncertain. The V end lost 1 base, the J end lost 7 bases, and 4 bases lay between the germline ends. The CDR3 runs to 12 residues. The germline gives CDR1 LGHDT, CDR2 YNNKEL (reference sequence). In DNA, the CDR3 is TGTGCCAGCAGCCAAGTTCACGGGGAGCTGTTTTTT. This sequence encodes CASSQVHGELFF.

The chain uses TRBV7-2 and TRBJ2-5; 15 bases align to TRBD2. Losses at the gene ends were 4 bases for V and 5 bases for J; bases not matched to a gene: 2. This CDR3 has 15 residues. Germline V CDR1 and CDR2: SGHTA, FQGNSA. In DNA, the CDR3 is TGTGCCAGCAGCTCGGGACTAGCGGGGGGTGAGACCCAGTACTTC. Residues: CASSSGLAGGETQYF.

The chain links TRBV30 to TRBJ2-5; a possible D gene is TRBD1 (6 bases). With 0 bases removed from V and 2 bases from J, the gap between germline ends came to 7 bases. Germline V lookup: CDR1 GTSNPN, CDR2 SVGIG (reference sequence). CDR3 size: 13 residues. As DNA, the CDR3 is TGTGCCTGGAGTGTAGACAGGCAAGAGACCCAGTACTTC. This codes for CAWSVDRQETQYF.

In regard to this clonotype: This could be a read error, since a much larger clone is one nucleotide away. The CDR3 is CANSQQGAGTEAFF. The CDR3 nucleotides are TGCGCCAACAGTCAACAGGGGGCTGGCACTGAAGCTTTCTTT. V and J are TRBV5-1 and TRBJ1-1, with 9 nucleotides matching TRBD1. This CDR3 has 14 amino acids. The junction had 10 bases not matched to a gene; V was cut back by 9 bases and J by 4 bases. CDR1 and CDR2 from the germline V gene are SGHRS and YFSETQ.

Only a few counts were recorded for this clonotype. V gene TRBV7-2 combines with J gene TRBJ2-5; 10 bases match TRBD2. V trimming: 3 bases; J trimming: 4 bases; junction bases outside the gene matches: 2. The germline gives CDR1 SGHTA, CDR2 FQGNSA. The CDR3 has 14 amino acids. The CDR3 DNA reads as TGTGCCAGCAGCTTTAGCGGGGGGAGAGAGACCCAGTACTTC. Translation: CASSFSGGRETQYF.

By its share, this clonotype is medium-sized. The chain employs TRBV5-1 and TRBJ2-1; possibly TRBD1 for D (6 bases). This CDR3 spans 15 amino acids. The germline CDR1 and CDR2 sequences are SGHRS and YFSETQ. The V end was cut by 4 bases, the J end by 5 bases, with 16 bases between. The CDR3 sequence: CASSIRTDFDNEQFF. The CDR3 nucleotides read TGCGCCAGCAGCATCCGGACAGATTTCGACAATGAGCAGTTCTTC.

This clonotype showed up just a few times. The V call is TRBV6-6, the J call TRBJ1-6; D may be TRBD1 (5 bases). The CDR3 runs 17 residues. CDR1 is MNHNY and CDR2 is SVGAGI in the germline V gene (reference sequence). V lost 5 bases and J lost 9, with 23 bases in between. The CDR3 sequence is CASSHIRSRDPTSPLHF. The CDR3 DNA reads TGTGCCAGCAGTCATATAAGAAGCCGGGACCCGACTTCACCCCTCCACTTT.

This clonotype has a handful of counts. Written as DNA, the CDR3 is TGTGCCAGCAGCTCACAGGGAGGGGATAATTCACCCCTCCACTTT. Translation gives CASSSQGGDNSPLHF. This sequence joins TRBV7-3 and TRBJ1-6; D might be TRBD1 (6 bases). The V end was cut by 4 bases, the J end by 5 bases, with 12 bases between. CDR1 and CDR2 from the germline V gene are SGHTA and FQGTGA. The length of the CDR3 is 15 residues. The whole variable domain, remainder taken from reference TRBV7-3 and TRBJ1-6, is GAGVSQTPSNKVTEKGKYVELRCDPISGHTALYWYRQSLGQGPEFLIYFQGTGAADDSGLPNDRFFAVRPEGSVSTLKIQRTERGDSAVYLCASSSQGGDNSPLHFGNGTRLTVT.

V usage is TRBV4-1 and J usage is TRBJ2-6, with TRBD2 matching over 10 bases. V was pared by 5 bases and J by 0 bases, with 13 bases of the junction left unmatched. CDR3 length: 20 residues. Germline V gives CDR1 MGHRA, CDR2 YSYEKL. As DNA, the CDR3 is TGCGCCAGCAGCTCCCTCGGTAGCGGGGGGCCGTGCTCTGGGGCCAACGTCCTGACTTTC. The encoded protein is CASSSLGSGGPCSGANVLTF.

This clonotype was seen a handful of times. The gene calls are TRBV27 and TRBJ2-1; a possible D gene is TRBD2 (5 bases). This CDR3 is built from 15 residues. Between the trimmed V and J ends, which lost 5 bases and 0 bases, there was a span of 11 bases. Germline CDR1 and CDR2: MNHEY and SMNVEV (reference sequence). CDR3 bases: TGTGCCAGCAGTAGATACGGGAACTCCTACAATGAGCAGTTCTTC. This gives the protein CASSRYGNSYNEQFF.

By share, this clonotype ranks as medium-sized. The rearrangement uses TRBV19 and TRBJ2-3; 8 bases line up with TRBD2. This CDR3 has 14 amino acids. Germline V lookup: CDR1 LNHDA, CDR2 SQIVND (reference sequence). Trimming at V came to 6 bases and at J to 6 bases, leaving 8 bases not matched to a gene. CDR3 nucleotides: TGTGCCAGTAGCCGAGCGGGAGTGAAGGATACGCAGTATTTT. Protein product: CASSRAGVKDTQYF. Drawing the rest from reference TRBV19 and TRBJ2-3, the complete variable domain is DGGITQSPKYLFRKEGQNVTLSCEQNLNHDAMYWYRQDPGQGLRLIYYSQIVNDFQKGDIAEGYSVSREKKESFPLTVTSAQKNPTAFYLCASSRAGVKDTQYFGPGTRLTVL.

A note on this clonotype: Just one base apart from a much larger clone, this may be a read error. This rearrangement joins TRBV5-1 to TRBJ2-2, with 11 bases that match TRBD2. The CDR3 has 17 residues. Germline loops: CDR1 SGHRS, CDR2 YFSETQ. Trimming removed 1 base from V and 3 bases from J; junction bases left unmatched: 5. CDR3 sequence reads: CASSLLAGGTDTGELFF. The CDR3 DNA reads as TGCGCCAGCAGCTTGCTAGCGGGGGGTACGGACACCGGGGAGCTGTTTTTT.

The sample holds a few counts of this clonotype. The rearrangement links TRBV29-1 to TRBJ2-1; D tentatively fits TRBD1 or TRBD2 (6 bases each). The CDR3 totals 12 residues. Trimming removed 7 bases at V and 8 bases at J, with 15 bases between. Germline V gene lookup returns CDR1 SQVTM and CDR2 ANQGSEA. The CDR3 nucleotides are TGCAGCGCCGGACCCGGGGGCCATGAGCAGTTCTTC. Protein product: CSAGPGGHEQFF.

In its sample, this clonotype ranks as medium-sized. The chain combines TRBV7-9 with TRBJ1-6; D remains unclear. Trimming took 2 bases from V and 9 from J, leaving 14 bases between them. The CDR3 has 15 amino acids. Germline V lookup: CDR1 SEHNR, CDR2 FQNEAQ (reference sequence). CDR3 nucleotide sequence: TGTGCCAGCAGCTTATTAGGACCGACAAGTTCACCCCTCCACTTT. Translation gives CASSLLGPTSSPLHF.

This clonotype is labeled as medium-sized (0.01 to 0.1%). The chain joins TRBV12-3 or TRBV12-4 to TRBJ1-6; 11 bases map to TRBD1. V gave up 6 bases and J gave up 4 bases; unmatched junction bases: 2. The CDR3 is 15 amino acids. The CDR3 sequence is CASSRDRGYNSPLHF. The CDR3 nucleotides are TGTGCCAGCAGCCGGGACAGGGGGTATAATTCACCCCTCCACTTT.